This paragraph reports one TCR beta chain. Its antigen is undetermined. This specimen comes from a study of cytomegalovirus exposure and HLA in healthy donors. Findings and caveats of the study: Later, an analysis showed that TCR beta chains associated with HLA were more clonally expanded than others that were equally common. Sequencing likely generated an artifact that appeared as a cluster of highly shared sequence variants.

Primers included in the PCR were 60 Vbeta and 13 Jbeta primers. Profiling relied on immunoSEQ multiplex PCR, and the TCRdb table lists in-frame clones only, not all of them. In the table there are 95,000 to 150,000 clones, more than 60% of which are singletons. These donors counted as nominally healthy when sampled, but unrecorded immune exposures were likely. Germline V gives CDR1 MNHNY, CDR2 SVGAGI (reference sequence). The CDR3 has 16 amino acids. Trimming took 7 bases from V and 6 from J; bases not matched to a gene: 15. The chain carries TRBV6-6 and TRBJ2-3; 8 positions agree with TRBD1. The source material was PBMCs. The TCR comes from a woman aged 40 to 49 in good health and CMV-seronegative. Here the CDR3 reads CASTAGGQGNGDTQYF. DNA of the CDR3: TGTGCCAGCACCGCAGGAGGACAGGGCAACGGGGATACGCAGTATTTT.